The rows below give T cell receptor beta chains drawn from one sample of a study of T cell responses to AZD1222 COVID-19 vaccine. Produced via immunoSEQ multiplex PCR; TCRdb's table is partial and in-frame only. The sample lists approximately 85,000 clones; approximately 87% were seen once. Source: peripheral blood, taken on day 0 of AZD1222 vaccination. The origin of the receptors is an adult in good health. Both conserved end residues are part of each CDR3. Each record gives: clone size, J gene, V gene, D gene, CDR3 DNA, CDR3 protein. A D gene is named only where the DNA matches it firmly. Part of the rows lack a size; the others show once, few, many or a class for expanded clones.

NA | TRBJ1-6 | TRBV6-5 | TRBD1 | TGTGCCAGCAGTTACGACCGACAGGGGAAGGGGCTCCTCCACTTT | CASSYDRQGKGLLHF
few | TRBJ1-5 | TRBV28 | TRBD1 | TGTGCCAGCAGTTCCGGGGCAGGGGGCTTGCAGCCCCAGCATTTT | CASSSGAGGLQPQHF
once | TRBJ2-5 | TRBV11-2 | TRBD2 | TGTGCCAGCAGCTTACAAGCCGTGTCGGGGGGGCTCGGGACCCAGTACTTC | CASSLQAVSGGLGTQYF
NA | TRBJ2-3 | TRBV2 | NA | TGTGCCAGCAGTGATCAAGAGGATAATACGCAGTATTTT | CASSDQEDNTQYF
NA | TRBJ2-1 | TRBV9 | NA | TGTGCCAGCAGCGTAGATCGGGGCGTGAATGAGCAGTTCTTC | CASSVDRGVNEQFF
NA | TRBJ2-2 | TRBV12-3/TRBV12-4 | NA | TGTGCCAGCAGTTTCGGCACCGGGGAGCTGTTTTTT | CASSFGTGELFF
NA | TRBJ2-7 | TRBV6-1 | NA | TGTGCCAGCAGTGAGACTAGTCCCAGCTCCTACGAGCAGTACTTC | CASSETSPSSYEQYF
NA | TRBJ1-5 | TRBV7-2 | NA | TGTGCCAGCAGCTTTGACAGCCTCAATCAGCCCCAGCATTTT | CASSFDSLNQPQHF
NA | TRBJ1-4 | TRBV24-1 | TRBD1 | TGTGCCACCAGTGACAATTCCGGGACAGTTGAAAAACTGTTTTTT | CATSDNSGTVEKLFF
NA | TRBJ1-4 | TRBV28 | NA | TGTGCCAGCAGTTTATTAGTGGCGGCTAATGAAAAACTGTTTTTT | CASSLLVAANEKLFF
NA | TRBJ1-1 | TRBV19 | NA | TGTGCCAGTAGTATATCAGTCTTGAACACTGAAGCTTTCTTT | CASSISVLNTEAFF
NA | TRBJ2-7 | TRBV19 | NA | TGTGCCTGCGGAACAGGTGACCCCTCCTACGAGCAGTACTTC | CACGTGDPSYEQYF
NA | TRBJ2-2 | TRBV19 | TRBD2 | TGTGCCAGTAGACTAGCGGGAGTAACAACCGGGGAGCTGTTTTTT | CASRLAGVTTGELFF
NA | TRBJ2-1 | TRBV12-3/TRBV12-4 | NA | TGTGCCAGCAGGATGGACAATTACAATGAGCAGTTCTTC | CASRMDNYNEQFF
few | TRBJ1-4 | TRBV27 | NA | TGTGCCAGCAGCCTTTCTCTCGCAACTAATGAAAAACTGTTTTTT | CASSLSLATNEKLFF
NA | TRBJ1-6 | TRBV6-5 | NA | TGTGCCAGCAGGCAGAGAACTTATAATTCACCCCTCCACTTT | CASRQRTYNSPLHF
NA | TRBJ2-5 | TRBV4-1 | TRBD2 | TGCGCCAGCAGCCTTAGCGGGGGGGCCGTAGAGACCCAGTACTTC | CASSLSGGAVETQYF
NA | TRBJ2-1 | TRBV19 | TRBD1 | TGTGCCAGTAGTATAAGGGACAGGGGATTCGACAATGAGCAGTTCTTC | CASSIRDRGFDNEQFF
NA | TRBJ1-5 | TRBV6-5 | TRBD1 | TGTGCCAGCAGCAAGGACAGGGGCAATCAGCCCCAGCATTTT | CASSKDRGNQPQHF
NA | TRBJ2-7 | TRBV12-3/TRBV12-4 | NA | TGTGCCAGCACCTCCGGCGGCCCCTACGAGCAGTACTTC | CASTSGGPYEQYF
NA | TRBJ2-2 | TRBV4-1 | NA | TGCGCCAGCAGTCCCCAGGGAATCGGGGAGCTGTTTTTT | CASSPQGIGELFF
NA | TRBJ2-1 | TRBV12-3/TRBV12-4 | NA | TGTGCCAGCAGTAATGGAAGAGCGGGTGAGCAGTTCTTC | CASSNGRAGEQFF
NA | TRBJ2-7 | TRBV3-1/TRBV3-2 | TRBD2 | TGTGCCAGCAGCCAAGATCCGCCGGGGGGGGTCGCCTACGAGCAGTACTTC | CASSQDPPGGVAYEQYF
NA | TRBJ2-1 | TRBV9 | NA | TGTGCCAGCAGCGTAGTGGGTGCGTACAATGAGCAGTTCTTC | CASSVVGAYNEQFF
NA | TRBJ1-4 | TRBV6-2/TRBV6-3 | NA | TGTGCCAGCAGTCAACTCCCGGGGCAAGGGGAAAAACTGTTTTTT | CASSQLPGQGEKLFF
NA | TRBJ1-5 | TRBV27 | NA | TGTGCCAGCAGTTTATCAATCGTGAATACTCAGCCCCAGCATTTT | CASSLSIVNTQPQHF
NA | TRBJ2-1 | TRBV19 | NA | TGTGCCAGTAGTCGAGACAGGCCGGGCTACAATGAGCAGTTCTTC | CASSRDRPGYNEQFF
NA | TRBJ1-4 | TRBV5-6 | NA | TGTGCCAGCAGCTTGTTCTGGAGGAATGAAAAACTGTTTTTT | CASSLFWRNEKLFF
NA | TRBJ1-5 | TRBV28 | TRBD1 | TGTGCCAGCGCCGACAGGGTAAGCAATCAGCCCCAGCATTTT | CASADRVSNQPQHF
NA | TRBJ2-3 | TRBV19 | NA | TGTGCCTCTGGTCGGAGGGCAGATACGCAGTATTTT | CASGRRADTQYF